These T cell receptor beta chains were read from a single sample in a study of cytomegalovirus exposure and HLA in healthy donors. Assay used: immunoSEQ multiplex PCR; TCRdb lists only in-frame clones, some missing. Among about 190,000 clones listed, about 80% were seen once. The sequenced sample consisted of PBMCs. The receptor source for this set is a woman aged 40 to 50 in good health and CMV-seronegative. Both conserved end residues are part of each CDR3. D genes are given only for firm matches. Expanded clones are given a class, and other clones once, few, many or no size at all.

v_call,d_call,j_call,clone_size,cdr3_aa,cdr3_nt
TRBV19,-,TRBJ1-5,-,CASSITGQDNQPQHF,TGTGCCAGTAGTATTACAGGTCAGGACAATCAGCCCCAGCATTTT
TRBV14,-,TRBJ2-1,-,CASSLGSAYNEQFF,TGTGCCAGCAGCCTCGGGAGCGCCTACAATGAGCAGTTCTTC
TRBV5-1,-,TRBJ2-1,-,CASSLAGRDSYSKQFF,TGCGCCAGCAGCTTGGCCGGGCGGGACTCGTACAGTAAGCAGTTCTTC
TRBV5-4,-,TRBJ1-2,-,CASSLVGADYGYTF,TGTGCCAGCAGCTTGGTAGGGGCCGACTATGGCTACACCTTC
TRBV28,-,TRBJ2-1,-,CASSSGVDEQFF,TGTGCCAGCAGTTCAGGGGTAGATGAGCAGTTCTTC
TRBV11-3,TRBD2,TRBJ2-1,-,CASSKPLAGRVNEQFF,TGTGCCAGCAGCAAACCTCTAGCGGGACGTGTCAATGAGCAGTTCTTC
TRBV30,-,TRBJ2-2,-,CAWSDEGRGGRTGELFF,TGTGCCTGGAGCGACGAGGGGAGGGGGGGGCGAACCGGGGAGCTGTTTTTT
TRBV14,TRBD1,TRBJ2-5,-,CASSYSLGTGVREQETQYF,TGTGCCAGCAGCTACTCGCTCGGGACAGGAGTCAGGGAACAAGAGACCCAGTACTTC
TRBV5-4,-,TRBJ2-2,-,CASSRRLGDTGELFF,TGTGCCAGCAGCCGGAGGCTTGGGGACACCGGGGAGCTGTTTTTT
TRBV7-3,TRBD1,TRBJ2-2,-,CASSPRDRGTGELFF,TGTGCCAGCAGCCCACGGGACAGGGGCACCGGGGAGCTGTTTTTT
TRBV7-2,-,TRBJ2-3,-,CASSLGGVSTDTQYF,TGTGCCAGCAGCTTAGGCGGGGTCAGCACAGATACGCAGTATTTT
TRBV28,-,TRBJ2-7,-,CASSLNTPGSYEQYF,TGTGCCAGCAGTTTAAACACGCCAGGCTCCTACGAGCAGTACTTC
TRBV28,-,TRBJ1-3,few,CASVSRPGSGNTIYF,TGTGCCAGCGTTTCCAGGCCAGGTTCTGGAAACACCATATATTTT
TRBV10-3,TRBD2,TRBJ2-1,-,CAISGGGTDEQFF,TGTGCCATCAGTGGGGGGGGGACCGATGAGCAGTTCTTC
TRBV7-9,-,TRBJ1-1,few,CASSEAGGGTEAFF,TGTGCCAGCAGCGAAGCCGGGGGGGGGACTGAAGCTTTCTTT
TRBV7-6,TRBD2,TRBJ2-2,-,CASSLGSGGPRGELFF,TGTGCCAGCAGCTTAGGATCGGGAGGTCCACGGGGGGAGCTGTTTTTT
TRBV4-3,-,TRBJ2-1,-,CASSQGPPSRAYNEQFF,TGCGCCAGCAGCCAAGGCCCCCCCAGCAGGGCCTACAATGAGCAGTTCTTC
TRBV7-2,TRBD1,TRBJ2-2,-,CASSNAQGYTGELFF,TGTGCCAGCAGCAATGCACAGGGGTACACCGGGGAGCTGTTTTTT
TRBV7-9,TRBD1,TRBJ1-1,-,CASSGPGQGYTEAFF,TGTGCCAGCAGCGGGCCGGGACAGGGGTACACTGAAGCTTTCTTT
TRBV9,-,TRBJ2-1,-,CASSVYGSSYNEQFF,TGTGCCAGCAGCGTTTACGGGAGCTCCTACAATGAGCAGTTCTTC
TRBV12-5,TRBD2,TRBJ2-2,-,CASGPLAGVTGELFF,TGTGCTAGTGGTCCTCTAGCGGGAGTCACCGGGGAGCTGTTTTTT
TRBV5-1,TRBD1,TRBJ2-2,-,CASSSDRGTGELFF,TGCGCCAGCAGCTCGGACAGGGGCACCGGGGAGCTGTTTTTT
TRBV19,-,TRBJ1-1,-,CASSPHPTDRRNTEAFF,TGTGCCAGTAGTCCCCATCCCACCGACAGGCGTAACACTGAAGCTTTCTTT
TRBV29-1,TRBD1,TRBJ1-2,-,CSVSGTPGTGGYGYTF,TGCAGCGTCAGCGGAACCCCCGGGACAGGGGGCTATGGCTACACCTTC
TRBV5-4,TRBD2,TRBJ2-7,few,CASSGSLTSGSYEQYF,TGTGCCAGCAGCGGATCGCTGACTAGCGGATCCTACGAGCAGTACTTC
TRBV7-2,-,TRBJ1-1,few,CASSLRTGTAFF,TGTGCCAGCAGCCTGCGTACAGGGACAGCTTTCTTT
TRBV10-2,TRBD2,TRBJ2-2,-,CASSWTSGSRYTGELFF,TGCGCCAGCAGTTGGACTAGCGGGAGTAGGTACACCGGGGAGCTGTTTTTT
TRBV7-8,-,TRBJ1-4,few,CASSRGEKLFF,TGTGCGTCCTCTAGGGGGGAAAAACTGTTTTTT
TRBV5-4,-,TRBJ1-4,-,CASSTGFATNEKLFF,TGTGCCAGCAGTACAGGATTTGCAACTAATGAAAAACTGTTTTTT
TRBV25-1,TRBD2,TRBJ2-3,-,CASSDFRREARDTQYF,TGTGCCAGCAGTGATTTTCGGCGGGAGGCTAGAGATACGCAGTATTTT